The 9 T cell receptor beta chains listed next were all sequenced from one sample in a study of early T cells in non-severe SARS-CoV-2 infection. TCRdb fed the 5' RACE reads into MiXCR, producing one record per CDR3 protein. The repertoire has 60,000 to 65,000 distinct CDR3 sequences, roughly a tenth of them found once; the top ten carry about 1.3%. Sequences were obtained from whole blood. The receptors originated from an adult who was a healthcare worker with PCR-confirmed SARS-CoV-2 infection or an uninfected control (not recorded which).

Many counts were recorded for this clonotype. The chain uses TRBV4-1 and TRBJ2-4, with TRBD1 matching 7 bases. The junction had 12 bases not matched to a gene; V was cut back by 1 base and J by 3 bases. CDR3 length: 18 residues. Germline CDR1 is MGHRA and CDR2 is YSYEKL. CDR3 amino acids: CASSQVLRQGLYKNIQYF. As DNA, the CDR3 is TGCGCCAGCAGCCAAGTACTAAGACAGGGTTTATACAAAAACATTCAGTACTTC.

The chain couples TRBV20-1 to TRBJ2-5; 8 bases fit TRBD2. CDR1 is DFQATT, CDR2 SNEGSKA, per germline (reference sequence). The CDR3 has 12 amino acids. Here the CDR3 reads CSGALAVETQYF. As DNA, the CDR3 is TGCAGCGGAGCACTAGCGGTCGAGACCCAGTACTTC.

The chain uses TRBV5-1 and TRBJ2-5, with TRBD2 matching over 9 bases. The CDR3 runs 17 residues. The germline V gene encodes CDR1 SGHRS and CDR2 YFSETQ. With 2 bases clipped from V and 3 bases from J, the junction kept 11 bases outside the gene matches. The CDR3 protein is CASSLIVGTSQKETQYF. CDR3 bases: TGCGCCAGCAGCTTAATTGTGGGGACTAGCCAAAAAGAGACCCAGTACTTC.

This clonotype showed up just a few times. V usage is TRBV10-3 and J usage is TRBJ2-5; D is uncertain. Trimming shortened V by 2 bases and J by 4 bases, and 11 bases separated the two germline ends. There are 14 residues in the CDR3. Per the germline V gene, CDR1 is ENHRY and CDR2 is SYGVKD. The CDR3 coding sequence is TGTGCCATCAGTGAGCAAGAGAGTCCAGAGACCCAGTACTTC. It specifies CAISEQESPETQYF.

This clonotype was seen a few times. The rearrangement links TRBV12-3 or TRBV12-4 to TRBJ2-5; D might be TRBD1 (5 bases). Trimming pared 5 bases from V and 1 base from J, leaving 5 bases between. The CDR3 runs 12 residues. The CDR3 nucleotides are TGTGCCAGCAGTACAGGCCAAGAGACCCAGTACTTC. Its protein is CASSTGQETQYF.

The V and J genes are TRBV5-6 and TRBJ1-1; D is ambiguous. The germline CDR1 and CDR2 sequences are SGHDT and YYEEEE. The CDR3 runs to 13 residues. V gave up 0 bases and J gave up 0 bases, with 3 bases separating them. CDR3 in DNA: TGTGCCAGCAGCTTGGCACTGAACACTGAAGCTTTCTTT. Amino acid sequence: CASSLALNTEAFF.

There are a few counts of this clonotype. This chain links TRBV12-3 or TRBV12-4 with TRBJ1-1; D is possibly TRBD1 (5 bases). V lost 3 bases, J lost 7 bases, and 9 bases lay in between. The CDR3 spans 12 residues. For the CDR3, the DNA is TGTGCCAGCAGTTTGCGGGGCTTTGAAGCTTTCTTT. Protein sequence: CASSLRGFEAFF.

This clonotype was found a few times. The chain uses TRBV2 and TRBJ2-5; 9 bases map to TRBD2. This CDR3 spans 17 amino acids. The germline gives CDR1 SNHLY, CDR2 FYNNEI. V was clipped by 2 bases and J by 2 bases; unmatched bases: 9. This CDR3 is CASSETAQRGAQETQYF. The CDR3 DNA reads TGTGCCAGCAGTGAAACTGCGCAGCGGGGGGCACAAGAGACCCAGTACTTC.

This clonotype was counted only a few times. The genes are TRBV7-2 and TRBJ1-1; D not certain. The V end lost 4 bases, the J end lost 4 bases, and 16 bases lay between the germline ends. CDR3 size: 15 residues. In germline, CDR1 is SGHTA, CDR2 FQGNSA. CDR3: CASSSRGGIFTEAFF. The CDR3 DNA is TGTGCCAGCAGCTCCCGCGGAGGTATCTTCACTGAAGCTTTCTTT.